The 29 T cell receptor beta chains below all came from one sample that was sequenced in a study of blood T cell repertoires in COVID-19. This table comes from immunoSEQ multiplex PCR, and its TCRdb copy is limited to in-frame clones, with some not included. The sample carries fewer than 150,000 clones, under 85% recorded once. Sequencing used peripheral blood. Every receptor here comes from a woman of 80 years or more in a cohort sampled during active or convalescent COVID-19.

This chain uses TRBV7-2 with TRBJ2-5; tentative D call: TRBD2 (5 bases). This CDR3 has 11 residues. V lost 11 bases to trimming and J lost 3 bases, with 10 bases between them. CDR1 is SGHTA and CDR2 is FQGNSA in the germline V gene. CDR3 residues: CAWRAEETQYF. DNA of the CDR3: TGTGCCTGGCGGGCGGAAGAGACCCAGTACTTC.

The J gene is TRBJ1-1, the V gene TRBV5-1; D may be TRBD1 (5 bases). Germline V gene lookup returns CDR1 SGHRS and CDR2 YFSETQ. V shed 4 bases and J shed 1 base, with 11 bases lying between them. There are 14 residues in the CDR3. CDR3 sequence: CASSRTPTNTEAFF. The CDR3 DNA reads TGCGCCAGCAGCCGGACACCAACGAACACTGAAGCTTTCTTT.

The chain joins TRBV15 to TRBJ1-4, with unresolved D. Germline loops: CDR1 LNHNV, CDR2 YYDKDF (reference sequence). Trimming took off 6 bases at V and 0 bases at J, with 11 bases between the two ends. The CDR3 totals 15 residues. The CDR3 region has the DNA TGTGCCACCAGTCCGGGATATGCAACTAATGAAAAACTGTTTTTT. It codes for CATSPGYATNEKLFF.

The rearrangement joins TRBV18 to TRBJ2-2; D unclear. Germline CDR1 reads KGHSH; CDR2 reads LQKENI. V was clipped by 8 bases and J by 1 base, with 11 bases between them. The CDR3 totals 14 residues. The CDR3: CASTRTQNTGELFF. In DNA form, the CDR3 reads TGTGCCAGCACCCGAACACAGAACACCGGGGAGCTGTTTTTT.

This chain joins TRBV7-6 and TRBJ2-2; 9 nucleotides agree with TRBD2. Germline V lookup: CDR1 SGHVS, CDR2 FNYEAQ. With V trimmed by 3 bases and J by 4 bases, 6 bases remained unmatched. This CDR3 spans 16 amino acids. The CDR3 is CASSLRAGGGTGELFF. The CDR3 region has the DNA TGTGCCAGCAGCTTGAGAGCGGGGGGCGGCACCGGGGAGCTGTTTTTT.

The J gene is TRBJ2-3, the V gene TRBV2; D remains ambiguous. The CDR3 has 11 amino acids. Germline V gene data show CDR1 as SNHLY and CDR2 as FYNNEI. V lost 5 bases and J 3 bases, leaving 3 bases between the germline ends. CDR3 region: CASSSTDTQYF. The CDR3 DNA follows: TGTGCCAGCAGTTCAACAGATACGCAGTATTTT.

The chain recombines TRBV4-3 with TRBJ1-3; D is perhaps TRBD1 (5 bases). The CDR3 is made up of 16 amino acids. Germline V gives CDR1 LGHNA, CDR2 YSLEER. Trimming left V 2 bases short and J 0 bases short, with 11 bases between. CDR3 coding DNA: TGCGCCAGCAGCCAATTAAGGGGTTTCTCTGGAAACACCATATATTTT. Residues: CASSQLRGFSGNTIYF.

The V and J genes are TRBV7-8 and TRBJ1-1; TRBD1 might be the D (6 bases). Germline lookup yields CDR1 SGHVS and CDR2 FQNEAQ. CDR3 length: 14 residues. Trimming cost V 5 bases and J 6 bases, with 16 bases left between them. CDR3 protein: CASSTNRASAEAFF. CDR3 nucleotide sequence: TGTGCCAGCAGCACTAACAGGGCGAGCGCTGAAGCTTTCTTT.

The chain joins TRBV2 to TRBJ1-5; unclear D gene. Germline lookup yields CDR1 SNHLY and CDR2 FYNNEI. CDR3 length equals 14 residues. V was clipped by 7 bases and J by 0 bases, with 10 bases between them. The CDR3 sequence is CASKFGHSNQPQHF. DNA for the CDR3: TGTGCCAGCAAATTTGGGCATAGCAATCAGCCCCAGCATTTT. The full variable domain, with the rest looked up from reference TRBV2 and TRBJ1-5, is EPEVTQTPSHQVTQMGQEVILRCVPISNHLYFYWYRQILGQKVEFLVSFYNNEISEKSEIFDDQFSVERPDGSNFTLKIRSTKLEDSAMYFCASKFGHSNQPQHFGDGTRLSIL.

The rearrangement joins TRBV5-4 to TRBJ1-1; unclear D gene. Germline assignment: CDR1 SGHNT and CDR2 YYREEE (reference sequence). The V gene lost 0 bases and the J gene lost 0 bases, with 6 bases spanning the gap. The CDR3 runs 14 residues. The CDR3: CASSLGVMNTEAFF. The CDR3 DNA reads TGTGCCAGCAGCTTGGGAGTCATGAACACTGAAGCTTTCTTT.

This chain joins TRBV3-1 (or the pseudogene TRBV3-2) and TRBJ2-1, with 12 bases fitting TRBD2. Germline V gene lookup returns CDR1 LGHDT and CDR2 YNNKEL (reference sequence). Trimming removed 0 bases from V and 8 bases from J; junction bases left unmatched: 8. This CDR3 spans 17 amino acids. The chain's CDR3 is CASSQDRGLAGFDEQFF. The CDR3, as DNA: TGTGCCAGCAGCCAAGATCGGGGACTAGCGGGTTTTGATGAGCAGTTCTTC.

This sequence joins TRBV27 and TRBJ2-5, with a weak D call TRBD2 (5 bases). The CDR3 loop spans 12 amino acids. The germline V gene encodes CDR1 MNHEY and CDR2 SMNVEV (reference sequence). V was trimmed by 6 bases and J by 7 bases, leaving 12 bases between them. The CDR3 region is CASSGLAGTQYF. The CDR3 DNA sequence: TGTGCCAGCAGCGGGCTAGCCGGGACCCAGTACTTC.

V gene TRBV7-3 combines with J gene TRBJ1-6; a possible D gene is TRBD1 (5 bases). V gave up 4 bases and J gave up 14 bases, with 15 bases separating them. Per germline, CDR1 SGHTA and CDR2 FQGTGA. The CDR3 is made up of 13 amino acids. The CDR3 spells CASSYTVWTTLHF. In DNA form, the CDR3 reads TGTGCCAGCAGCTATACCGTGTGGACAACCCTCCACTTT.

The chain couples TRBV18 to TRBJ2-2; D ambiguous. V shed 0 bases and J shed 5 bases, with 4 bases lying between them. Germline V lookup: CDR1 KGHSH, CDR2 LQKENI. The CDR3 covers 13 residues. The CDR3 DNA sequence: TGTGCCAGCTCACCACCGTCGACCGGGGAGCTGTTTTTT. Encoded protein: CASSPPSTGELFF. Complete variable domain (other parts from reference TRBV18 and TRBJ2-2): NAGVMQNPRHLVRRRGQEARLRCSPMKGHSHVYWYRQLPEEGLKFMVYLQKENIIDESGMPKERFSAEFPKEGPSILRIQQVVRGDSAAYFCASSPPSTGELFFGEGSRLTVL.

This chain connects TRBV23-1 to TRBJ1-6; 7 bases map to TRBD1. Being an ORF, TRBV23-1 has a function that is uncertain. This CDR3 is built from 19 residues. V lost 4 bases and J lost 0; bases outside the gene matches: 12. The CDR3: CASSPQRDSLYSYNSPLHF. DNA for the CDR3: TGCGCCAGCAGTCCCCAAAGGGACAGTCTTTACTCCTATAATTCACCCCTCCACTTT.

J is TRBJ2-7 and V is TRBV7-9; D remains ambiguous. This CDR3 comprises 11 residues. The germline V and J ends were trimmed by 5 bases and 5 bases, with 7 bases remaining between them. Germline V gene data show CDR1 as SEHNR and CDR2 as FQNEAQ (reference sequence). CDR3 DNA sequence: TGTGCCAGCAGCCCATTAGACGAGCAGTACGTC. Protein: CASSPLDEQYV.

V is TRBV7-2 and J is TRBJ1-6, with a possible D match to TRBD1 (5 bases). Trimming removed 7 bases at V and 10 bases at J, with 11 bases between. Germline V gives CDR1 SGHTA, CDR2 FQGNSA. This CDR3 spans 12 amino acids. The CDR3 coding sequence is TGTGCCAGCAAACCAGGGAACTCACCCCTCCACTTT. Amino acid sequence: CASKPGNSPLHF. The full variable domain, in which reference TRBV7-2 and TRBJ1-6 provide the parts outside the CDR3, is GAGVSQSPSNKVTEKGKDVELRCDPISGHTALYWYRQSLGQGLEFLIYFQGNSAPDKSGLPSDRFSAERTGGSVSTLTIQRTQQEDSAVYLCASKPGNSPLHFGNGTRLTVT.

The chain combines TRBV18 with TRBJ2-7, with a weak D call TRBD2 (5 bases). Germline assignment: CDR1 KGHSH and CDR2 LQKENI. With 4 bases removed from V and 6 bases from J, the gap between germline ends came to 19 bases. The CDR3 is 15 amino acids. The CDR3 DNA is TGTGCCAGCTCACGCCAGGCACCAAATCGGGGCGAGCAGTACTTC. The encoded protein is CASSRQAPNRGEQYF. Drawing the rest from reference TRBV18 and TRBJ2-7, the complete variable domain is NAGVMQNPRHLVRRRGQEARLRCSPMKGHSHVYWYRQLPEEGLKFMVYLQKENIIDESGMPKERFSAEFPKEGPSILRIQQVVRGDSAAYFCASSRQAPNRGEQYFGPGTRLTVT.

V and J are TRBV5-1 and TRBJ2-7, with a possible D match to TRBD1 (7 bases). This CDR3 comprises 14 residues. Germline V gene data show CDR1 as SGHRS and CDR2 as YFSETQ. Deletions cut 1 base from V and 4 bases from J, with 12 bases between. The CDR3 nucleotides are TGCGCCAGCAGCTTGATGACAGGGAGGTACGAGCAGTACTTC. It yields the protein CASSLMTGRYEQYF. Drawing the rest from reference TRBV5-1 and TRBJ2-7, the complete variable domain is KAGVTQTPRYLIKTRGQQVTLSCSPISGHRSVSWYQQTPGQGLQFLFEYFSETQRNKGNFPGRFSGRQFSNSRSEMNVSTLELGDSALYLCASSLMTGRYEQYFGPGTRLTVT.

V gene TRBV5-1 combines with J gene TRBJ1-1; D gene uncertain. The CDR3 has 13 residues. Germline V CDR1 and CDR2: SGHRS, YFSETQ. The V end lost 4 bases, the J end lost 0 bases, and 7 bases lay between the germline ends. The CDR3 DNA sequence: TGCGCCAGCAGCCGTTCGGTGAACACTGAAGCTTTCTTT. Its protein is CASSRSVNTEAFF.

In nucleotides, the CDR3 is TGCAGCGTTGAAGATCTTGAGGGGGCTGGCACTGAAGCTTTCTTT. This translates into CSVEDLEGAGTEAFF. The rearrangement links TRBV29-1 to TRBJ1-1; 7 bases are a match to TRBD1. This CDR3 comprises 15 residues. CDR1 and CDR2 from the germline V gene are SQVTM and ANQGSEA. J gave up 4 bases and V 0 bases, and 8 bases lay outside the gene matches.

V gene TRBV2 combines with J gene TRBJ2-7; D is unclear. The V and J ends lost 4 bases and 0 bases respectively, with 7 bases between them. Germline CDR1 and CDR2: SNHLY and FYNNEI. The CDR3 spans 13 residues. The CDR3: CASSVEFSYEQYF. CDR3 nucleotide sequence: TGTGCCAGCAGTGTTGAGTTCTCCTACGAGCAGTACTTC.

The V and J genes are TRBV7-9 and TRBJ2-2; 9 bases are shared with TRBD1. Germline V lookup: CDR1 SEHNR, CDR2 FQNEAQ (reference sequence). The CDR3 covers 16 residues. After removal of 7 bases from V and 4 bases from J, the junction contained 10 bases not matched to a gene. CDR3 protein: CASTPGQGPGTGELFF. Here the CDR3 DNA reads TGTGCCAGCACCCCGGGACAGGGTCCTGGCACCGGGGAGCTGTTTTTT.

The chain recombines TRBV19 with TRBJ2-5, with D uncertain. V gave up 1 base and J gave up 5 bases, with 11 bases separating them. Germline CDR1 LNHDA, CDR2 SQIVND (reference sequence). The CDR3 loop spans 14 amino acids. The CDR3 here is CASSIASGWETQYF. Here the CDR3 DNA reads TGTGCCAGTAGTATAGCGTCCGGGTGGGAGACCCAGTACTTC.

The rearrangement links TRBV5-1 to TRBJ1-1; possible D gene TRBD1, 5 bases. CDR1 is SGHRS, CDR2 YFSETQ, per germline. The ends were cut back, 1 base at V and 11 bases at J, with 15 bases in the middle. This CDR3 comprises 13 residues. The CDR3 DNA reads as TGCGCCAGCAGCTTGTCTTCGGGGGAGGTGGCTTTCTTT. This sequence encodes CASSLSSGEVAFF.

This sequence joins TRBV5-1 and TRBJ1-2; 8 bases fit TRBD1. Germline V gene data show CDR1 as SGHRS and CDR2 as YFSETQ. CDR3 length: 15 amino acids. Trimming at V came to 4 bases and at J to 4 bases, leaving 9 bases not matched to a gene. The CDR3 loop is CASSPRTGTGYGYTF. The CDR3 DNA reads as TGCGCCAGCAGCCCGCGGACAGGGACGGGCTATGGCTACACCTTC.

The chain combines TRBV5-4 with TRBJ2-1, with TRBD2 matching over 14 bases. The junction had 0 bases not matched to a gene; V was cut back by 0 bases and J by 7 bases. There are 15 residues in the CDR3. Germline V gene data show CDR1 as SGHNT and CDR2 as YYREEE (reference sequence). The CDR3 DNA sequence: TGTGCCAGCAGCTTGGGACTAGCGGGGGGGAATGAGCAGTTCTTC. Protein: CASSLGLAGGNEQFF.

The genes are TRBV28 and TRBJ2-3; 10 bases match TRBD2. J was trimmed by 4 bases and V by 7 bases; bases with no gene match: 8. Germline V gene data show CDR1 as MDHEN and CDR2 as SYDVKM. The CDR3 spans 15 residues. This CDR3 reads CASNDSGGPADTQYF. The CDR3 bases are TGTGCCAGCAACGATAGCGGGGGGCCCGCAGATACGCAGTATTTT.

This clone showed up just once. DNA for the CDR3: TGTGCCACCAGTGGGGGGGGGAATGAGCAGTTCTTC. This codes for CATSGGGNEQFF. V gene TRBV24-1 combines with J gene TRBJ2-1; TRBD2 agrees at 7 bases. The V gene's germline CDR1 is KGHDR and CDR2 SFDVKD. V trimming: 5 bases; J trimming: 7 bases; junction bases outside the gene matches: 1. CDR3 length equals 12 residues.